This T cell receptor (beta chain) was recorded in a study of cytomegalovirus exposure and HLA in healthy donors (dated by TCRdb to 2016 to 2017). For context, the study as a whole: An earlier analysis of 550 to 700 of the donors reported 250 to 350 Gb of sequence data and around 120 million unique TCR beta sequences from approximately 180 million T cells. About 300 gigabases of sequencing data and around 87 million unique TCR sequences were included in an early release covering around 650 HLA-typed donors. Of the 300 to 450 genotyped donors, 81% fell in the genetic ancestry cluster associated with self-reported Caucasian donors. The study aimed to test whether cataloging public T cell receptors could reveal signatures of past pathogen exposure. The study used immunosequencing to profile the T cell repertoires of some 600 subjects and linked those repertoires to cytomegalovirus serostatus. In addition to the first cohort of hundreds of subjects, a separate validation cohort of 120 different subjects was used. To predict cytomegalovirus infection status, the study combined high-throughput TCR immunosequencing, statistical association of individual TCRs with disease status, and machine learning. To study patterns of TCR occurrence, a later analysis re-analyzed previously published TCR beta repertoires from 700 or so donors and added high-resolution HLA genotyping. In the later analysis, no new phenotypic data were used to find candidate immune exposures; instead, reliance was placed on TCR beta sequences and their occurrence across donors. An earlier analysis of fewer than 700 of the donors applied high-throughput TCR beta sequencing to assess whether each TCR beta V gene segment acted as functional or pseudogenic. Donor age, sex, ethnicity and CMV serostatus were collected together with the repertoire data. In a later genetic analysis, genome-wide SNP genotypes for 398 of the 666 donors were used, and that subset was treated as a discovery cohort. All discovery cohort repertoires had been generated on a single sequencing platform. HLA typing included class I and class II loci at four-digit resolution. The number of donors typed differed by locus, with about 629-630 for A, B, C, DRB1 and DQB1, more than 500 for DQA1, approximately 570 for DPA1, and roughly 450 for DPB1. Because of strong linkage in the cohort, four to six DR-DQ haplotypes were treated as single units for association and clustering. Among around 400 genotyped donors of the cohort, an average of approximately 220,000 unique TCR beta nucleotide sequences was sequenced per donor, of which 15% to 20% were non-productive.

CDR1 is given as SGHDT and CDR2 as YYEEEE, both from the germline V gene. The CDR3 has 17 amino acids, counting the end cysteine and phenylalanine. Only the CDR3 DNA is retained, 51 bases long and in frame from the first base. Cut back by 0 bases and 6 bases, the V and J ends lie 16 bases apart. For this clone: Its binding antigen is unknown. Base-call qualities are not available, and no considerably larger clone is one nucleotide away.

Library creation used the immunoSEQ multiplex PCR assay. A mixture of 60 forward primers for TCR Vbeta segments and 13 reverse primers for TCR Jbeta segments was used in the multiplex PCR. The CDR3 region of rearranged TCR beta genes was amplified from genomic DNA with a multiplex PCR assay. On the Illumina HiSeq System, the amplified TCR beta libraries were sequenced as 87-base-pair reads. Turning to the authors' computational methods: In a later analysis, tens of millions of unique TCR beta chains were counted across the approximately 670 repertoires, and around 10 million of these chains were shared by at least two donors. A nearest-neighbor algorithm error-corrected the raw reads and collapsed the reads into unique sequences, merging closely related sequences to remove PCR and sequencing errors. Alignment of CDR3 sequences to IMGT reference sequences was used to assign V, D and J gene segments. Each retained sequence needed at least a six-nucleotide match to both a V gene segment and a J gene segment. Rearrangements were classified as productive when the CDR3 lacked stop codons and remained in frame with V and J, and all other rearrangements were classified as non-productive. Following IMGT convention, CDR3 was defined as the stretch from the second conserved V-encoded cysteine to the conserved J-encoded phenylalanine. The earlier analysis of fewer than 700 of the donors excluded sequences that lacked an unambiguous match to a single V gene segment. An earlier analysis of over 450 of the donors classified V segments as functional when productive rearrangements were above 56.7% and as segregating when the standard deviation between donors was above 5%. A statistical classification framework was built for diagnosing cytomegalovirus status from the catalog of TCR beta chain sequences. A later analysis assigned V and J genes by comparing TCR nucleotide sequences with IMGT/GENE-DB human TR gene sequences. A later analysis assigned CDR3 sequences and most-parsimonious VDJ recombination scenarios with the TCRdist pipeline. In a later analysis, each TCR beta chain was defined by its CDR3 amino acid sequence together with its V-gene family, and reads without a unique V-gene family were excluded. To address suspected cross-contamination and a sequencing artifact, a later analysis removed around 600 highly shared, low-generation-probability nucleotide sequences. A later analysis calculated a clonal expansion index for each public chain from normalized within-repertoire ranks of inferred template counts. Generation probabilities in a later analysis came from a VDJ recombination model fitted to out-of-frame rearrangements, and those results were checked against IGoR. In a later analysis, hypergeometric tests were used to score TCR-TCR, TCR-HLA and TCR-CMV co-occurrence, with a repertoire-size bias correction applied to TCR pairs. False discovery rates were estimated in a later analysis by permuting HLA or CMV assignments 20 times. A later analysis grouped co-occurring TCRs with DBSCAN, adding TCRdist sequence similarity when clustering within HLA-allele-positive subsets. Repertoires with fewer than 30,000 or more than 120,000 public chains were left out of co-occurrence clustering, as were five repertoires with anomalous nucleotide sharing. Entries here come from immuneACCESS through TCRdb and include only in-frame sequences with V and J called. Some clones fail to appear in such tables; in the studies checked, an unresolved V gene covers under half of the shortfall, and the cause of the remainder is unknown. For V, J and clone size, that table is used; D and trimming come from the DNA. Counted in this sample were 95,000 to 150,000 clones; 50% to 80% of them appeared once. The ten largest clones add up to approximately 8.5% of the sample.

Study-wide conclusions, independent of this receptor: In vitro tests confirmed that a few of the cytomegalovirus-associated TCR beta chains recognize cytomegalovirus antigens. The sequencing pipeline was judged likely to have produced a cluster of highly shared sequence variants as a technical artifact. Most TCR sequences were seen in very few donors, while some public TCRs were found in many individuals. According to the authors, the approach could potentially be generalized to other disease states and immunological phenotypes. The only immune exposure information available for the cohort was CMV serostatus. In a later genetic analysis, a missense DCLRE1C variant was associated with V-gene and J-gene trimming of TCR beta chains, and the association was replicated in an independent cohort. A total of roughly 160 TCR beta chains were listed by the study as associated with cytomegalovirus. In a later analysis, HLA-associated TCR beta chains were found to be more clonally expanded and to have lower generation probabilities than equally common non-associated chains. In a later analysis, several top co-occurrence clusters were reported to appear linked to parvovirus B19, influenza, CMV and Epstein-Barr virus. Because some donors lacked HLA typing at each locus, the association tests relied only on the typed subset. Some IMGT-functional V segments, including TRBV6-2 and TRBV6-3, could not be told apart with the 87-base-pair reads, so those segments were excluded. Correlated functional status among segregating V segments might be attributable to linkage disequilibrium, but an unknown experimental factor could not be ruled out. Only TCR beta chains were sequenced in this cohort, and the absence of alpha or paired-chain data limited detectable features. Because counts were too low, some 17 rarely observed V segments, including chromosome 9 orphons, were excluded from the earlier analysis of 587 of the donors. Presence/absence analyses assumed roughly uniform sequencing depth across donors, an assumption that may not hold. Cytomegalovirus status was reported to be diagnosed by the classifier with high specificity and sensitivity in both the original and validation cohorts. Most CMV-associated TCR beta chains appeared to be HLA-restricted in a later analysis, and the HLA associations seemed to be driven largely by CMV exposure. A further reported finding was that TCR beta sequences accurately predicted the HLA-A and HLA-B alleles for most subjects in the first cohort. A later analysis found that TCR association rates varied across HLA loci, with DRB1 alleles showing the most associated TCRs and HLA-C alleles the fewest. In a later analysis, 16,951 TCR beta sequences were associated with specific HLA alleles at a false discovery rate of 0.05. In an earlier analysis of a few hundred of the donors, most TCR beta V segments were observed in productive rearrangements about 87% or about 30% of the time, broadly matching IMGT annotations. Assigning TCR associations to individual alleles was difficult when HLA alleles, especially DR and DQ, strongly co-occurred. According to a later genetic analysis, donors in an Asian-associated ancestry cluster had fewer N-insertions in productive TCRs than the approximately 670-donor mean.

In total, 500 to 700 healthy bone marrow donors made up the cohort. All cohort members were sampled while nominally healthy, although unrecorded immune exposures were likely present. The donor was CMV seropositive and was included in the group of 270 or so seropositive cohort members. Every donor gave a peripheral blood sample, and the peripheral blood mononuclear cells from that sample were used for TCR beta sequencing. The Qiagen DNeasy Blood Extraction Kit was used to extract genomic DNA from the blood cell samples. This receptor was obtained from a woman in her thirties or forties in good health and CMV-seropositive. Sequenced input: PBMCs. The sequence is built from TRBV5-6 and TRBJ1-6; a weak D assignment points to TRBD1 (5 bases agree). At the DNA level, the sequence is TGTGCCAGCAGCTTGGCAGTTGGAGGGGTGGGTAATTCACCCCTCCACTTT. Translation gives CASSLAVGGVGNSPLHF.